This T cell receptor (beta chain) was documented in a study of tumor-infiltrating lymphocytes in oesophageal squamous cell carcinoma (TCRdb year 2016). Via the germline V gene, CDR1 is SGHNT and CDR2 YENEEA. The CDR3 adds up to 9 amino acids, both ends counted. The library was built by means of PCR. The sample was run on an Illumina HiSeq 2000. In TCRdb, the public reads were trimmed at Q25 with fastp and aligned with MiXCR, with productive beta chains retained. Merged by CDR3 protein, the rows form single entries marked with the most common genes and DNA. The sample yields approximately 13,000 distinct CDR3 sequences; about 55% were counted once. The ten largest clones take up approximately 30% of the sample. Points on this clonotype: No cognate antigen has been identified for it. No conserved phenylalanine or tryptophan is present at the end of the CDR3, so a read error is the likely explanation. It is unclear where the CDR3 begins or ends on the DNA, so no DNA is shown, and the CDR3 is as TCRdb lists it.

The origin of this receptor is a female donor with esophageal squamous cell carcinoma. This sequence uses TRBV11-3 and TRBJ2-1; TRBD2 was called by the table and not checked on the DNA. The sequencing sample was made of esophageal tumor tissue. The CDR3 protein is CASSLTGLA.